This T cell receptor (beta chain) was observed in a study of identical twins. TCRdb re-called the 5' RACE reads with MiXCR, one entry per CDR3 protein. In the table there are some 560,000 distinct CDR3 sequences, roughly 9.5% of which are singletons. The CDR3 covers 15 residues. V was shortened by 7 bases and J by 1 base, with 15 bases between the two germline ends. The same sample was also studied in work on yellow fever vaccine responses in identical twins.

Sequencing used PBMCs. The receptor comes from a woman between 18 and 30 years old in good health. This chain links TRBV12-3 or TRBV12-4 with TRBJ2-3, with D unclear. Written as DNA, the CDR3 is TGTGCCAGCACCCCCTCTCTCCAGGGCACAGATACGCAGTATTTT. Translating it yields CASTPSLQGTDTQYF.